One T cell receptor beta chain is described in this entry. These data originate in a study of control samples from healthy donors and cancer patients. The CDR3 has 11 residues. Trimming stripped 4 bases from V and 10 bases from J, with 9 bases between. Germline assignment: CDR1 SGDLS and CDR2 YYNGEE. Profiling relied on immunoSEQ multiplex PCR, and the TCRdb table lists in-frame clones only, not all of them. The table lists some 150,000 clones, around 94% of them singletons, with about 14% in the top ten. The chain joins TRBV9 to TRBJ2-1; D gene unclear. This TCR was recovered from a man between 60 and 70 years old with colorectal cancer. Sequenced: PBMCs. The CDR3 bases are TGTGCCAGCAGCCTCACGGGCGAGCAGTTCTTC. It is translated as CASSLTGEQFF.